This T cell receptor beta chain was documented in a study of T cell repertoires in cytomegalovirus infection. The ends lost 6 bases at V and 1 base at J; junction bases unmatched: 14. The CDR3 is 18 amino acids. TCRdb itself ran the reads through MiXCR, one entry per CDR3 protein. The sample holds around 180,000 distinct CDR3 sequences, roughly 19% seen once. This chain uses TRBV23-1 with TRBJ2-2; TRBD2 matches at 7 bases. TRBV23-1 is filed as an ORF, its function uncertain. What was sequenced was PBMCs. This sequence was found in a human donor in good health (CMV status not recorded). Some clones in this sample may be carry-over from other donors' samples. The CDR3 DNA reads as TGCGCCAGCAGACGCCATCCCCTCGGGGGGAGGAACACCGGGGAGCTGTTTTTT. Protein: CASRRHPLGGRNTGELFF.